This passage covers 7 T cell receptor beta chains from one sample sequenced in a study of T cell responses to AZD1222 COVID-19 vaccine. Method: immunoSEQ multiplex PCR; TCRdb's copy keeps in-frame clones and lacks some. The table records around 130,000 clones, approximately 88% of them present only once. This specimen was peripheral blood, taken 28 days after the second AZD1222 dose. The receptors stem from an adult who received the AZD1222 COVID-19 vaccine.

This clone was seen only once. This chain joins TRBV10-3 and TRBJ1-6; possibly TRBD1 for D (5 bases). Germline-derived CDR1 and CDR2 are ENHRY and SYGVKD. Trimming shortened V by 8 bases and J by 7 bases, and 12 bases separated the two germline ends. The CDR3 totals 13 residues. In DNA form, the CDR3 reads TGTGCCATCGGACGGGACGGAAATTCACCCCTCCACTTT. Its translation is CAIGRDGNSPLHF.

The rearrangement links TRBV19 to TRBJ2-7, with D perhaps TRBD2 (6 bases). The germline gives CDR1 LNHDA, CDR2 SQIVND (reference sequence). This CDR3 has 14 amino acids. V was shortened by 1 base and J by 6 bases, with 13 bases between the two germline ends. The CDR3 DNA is TGTGCCAGTAGTATAGGGACGGAGACTAGCGAGCAGTACTTC. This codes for CASSIGTETSEQYF.

CDR3 loop: CAWGPRRGYTF. The CDR3 DNA sequence: TGTGCCTGGGGACCTCGTCGAGGCTACACCTTC. The chain combines TRBV30 with TRBJ1-2, with D unresolved. The CDR3 has 11 amino acids. CDR1 is GTSNPN, CDR2 SVGIG, per germline (reference sequence). The ends were cut back, 5 bases at V and 8 bases at J, with 12 bases in the middle.

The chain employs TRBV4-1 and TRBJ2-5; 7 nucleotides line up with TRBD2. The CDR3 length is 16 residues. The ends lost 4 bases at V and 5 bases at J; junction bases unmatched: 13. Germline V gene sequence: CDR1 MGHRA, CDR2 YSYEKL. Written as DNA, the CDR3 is TGCGCCAGCAGCCCCAAAGGGGAGGGACCAAGGGAGACCCAGTACTTC. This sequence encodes CASSPKGEGPRETQYF.

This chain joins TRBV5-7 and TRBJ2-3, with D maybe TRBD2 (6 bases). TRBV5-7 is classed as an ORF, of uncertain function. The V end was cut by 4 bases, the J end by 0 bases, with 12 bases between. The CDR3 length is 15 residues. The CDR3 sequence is CASSQGLSSTDTQYF. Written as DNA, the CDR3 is TGTGCCAGCAGCCAGGGACTCTCCAGCACAGATACGCAGTATTTT.

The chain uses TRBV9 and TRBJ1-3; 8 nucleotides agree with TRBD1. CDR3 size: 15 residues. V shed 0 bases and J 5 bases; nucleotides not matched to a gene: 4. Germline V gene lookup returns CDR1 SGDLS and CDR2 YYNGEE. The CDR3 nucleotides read TGTGCCAGCAGCGTAGAAGGACAGGGACGAAACACCATATATTTT. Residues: CASSVEGQGRNTIYF.

Written as DNA, the CDR3 is TGTGCCAGCAGACGGACAGAAATAAGCACAGATACGCAGTATTTT. Its protein is CASRRTEISTDTQYF. The chain uses TRBV2 and TRBJ2-3; D might be TRBD1 (6 bases). V was cut by 6 bases and J by 0 bases, with 13 bases left in between. The CDR3 has 15 residues. The germline V gene has CDR1 SNHLY and CDR2 FYNNEI. Together with reference TRBV2 and TRBJ2-3, the CDR3 gives the full variable domain: EPEVTQTPSHQVTQMGQEVILRCVPISNHLYFYWYRQILGQKVEFLVSFYNNEISEKSEIFDDQFSVERPDGSNFTLKIRSTKLEDSAMYFCASRRTEISTDTQYFGPGTRLTVL.